This T cell receptor (beta chain) was sequenced in a study of shared clonotypes between healthy human individuals. V gave up 5 bases and J gave up 1 base, with 11 bases separating them. The CDR3 covers 14 residues. CDR1 is SEHNR and CDR2 is FQNEAQ in the germline V gene (reference sequence). Assay: immunoSEQ multiplex PCR; the TCRdb copy retains only in-frame clones and omits some. The table records about a million clones, approximately 76% of them present only once. Sequenced material: memory CD4+ T cells sorted from blood. Subset in this sample: CD45RA-negative fraction. This sequence originates from a man between 18 and 29 years old in good health. V is TRBV7-9 and J is TRBJ1-1; D may be TRBD1 (6 bases). The CDR3 coding sequence is TGTGCCAGCAGCCTCAGGGGCACGAACACTGAAGCTTTCTTT. It specifies CASSLRGTNTEAFF.